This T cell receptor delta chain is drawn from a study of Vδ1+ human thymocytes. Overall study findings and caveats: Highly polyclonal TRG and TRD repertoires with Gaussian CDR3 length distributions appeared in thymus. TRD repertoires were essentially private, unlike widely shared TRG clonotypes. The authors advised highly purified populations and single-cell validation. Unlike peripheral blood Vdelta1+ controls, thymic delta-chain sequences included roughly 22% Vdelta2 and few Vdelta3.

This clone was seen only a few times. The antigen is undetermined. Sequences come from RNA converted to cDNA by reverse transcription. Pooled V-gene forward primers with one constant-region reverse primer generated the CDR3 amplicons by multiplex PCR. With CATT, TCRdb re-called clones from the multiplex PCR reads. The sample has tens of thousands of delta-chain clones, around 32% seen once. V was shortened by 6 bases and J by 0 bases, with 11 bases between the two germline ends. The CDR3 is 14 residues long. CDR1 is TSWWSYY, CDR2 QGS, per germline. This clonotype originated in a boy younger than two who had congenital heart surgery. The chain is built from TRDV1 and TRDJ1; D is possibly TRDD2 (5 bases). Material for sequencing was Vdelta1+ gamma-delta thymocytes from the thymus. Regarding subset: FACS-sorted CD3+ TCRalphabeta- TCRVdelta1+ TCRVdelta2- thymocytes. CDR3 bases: TGTGCTCTTGGCCTTTCCTCGTACACCGATAAACTCATCTTT. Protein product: CALGLSSYTDKLIF.